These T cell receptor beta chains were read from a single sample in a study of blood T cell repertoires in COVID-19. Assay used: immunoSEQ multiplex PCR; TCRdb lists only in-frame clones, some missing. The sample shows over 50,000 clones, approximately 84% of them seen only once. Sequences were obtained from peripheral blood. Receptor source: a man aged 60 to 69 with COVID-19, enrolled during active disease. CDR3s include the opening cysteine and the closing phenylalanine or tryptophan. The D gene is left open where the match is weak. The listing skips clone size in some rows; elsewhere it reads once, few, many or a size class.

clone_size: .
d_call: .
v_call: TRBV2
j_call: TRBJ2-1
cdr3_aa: CATSTGYNEQFF
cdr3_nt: TGTGCCACCTCCACCGGCTACAATGAGCAGTTCTTC

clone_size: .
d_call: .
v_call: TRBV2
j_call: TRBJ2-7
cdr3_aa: CASSDLQGYGRQYF
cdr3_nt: TGTGCCAGCAGTGATTTACAGGGATATGGTCGGCAGTACTTC

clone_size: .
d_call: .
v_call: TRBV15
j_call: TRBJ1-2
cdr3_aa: CATTPGTPANYGYTF
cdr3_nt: TGTGCCACCACCCCCGGGACACCCGCTAACTATGGCTACACCTTC

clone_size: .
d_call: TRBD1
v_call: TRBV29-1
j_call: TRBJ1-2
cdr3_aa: CSVVQGMGGYTF
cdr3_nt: TGCAGCGTTGTACAGGGGATGGGGGGCTACACCTTC

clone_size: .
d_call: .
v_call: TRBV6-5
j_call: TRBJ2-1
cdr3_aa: CASSYGGAPYNEQFF
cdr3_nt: TGTGCCAGCAGTTACGGTGGGGCGCCCTACAATGAGCAGTTCTTC

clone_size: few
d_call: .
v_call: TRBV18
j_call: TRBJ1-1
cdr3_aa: CASSPPIYLSDTEAFF
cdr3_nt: TGTGCCAGCTCACCACCGATTTATTTATCAGACACTGAAGCTTTCTTT

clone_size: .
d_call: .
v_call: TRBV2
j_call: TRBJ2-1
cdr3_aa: CASRDQGYNEQFF
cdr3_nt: TGTGCCAGCAGAGATCAGGGCTACAATGAGCAGTTCTTC

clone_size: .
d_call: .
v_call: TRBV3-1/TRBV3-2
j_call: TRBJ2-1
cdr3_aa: CASSQVSPRLGEQFF
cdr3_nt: TGTGCCAGCAGCCAAGTCTCCCCTAGGTTGGGTGAGCAGTTCTTC

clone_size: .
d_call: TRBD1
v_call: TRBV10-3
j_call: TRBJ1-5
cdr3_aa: CAISAGTGYNQPQHF
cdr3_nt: TGTGCCATCAGCGCTGGGACAGGCTACAATCAGCCCCAGCATTTT

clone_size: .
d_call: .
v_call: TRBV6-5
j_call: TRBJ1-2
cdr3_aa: CASSRQDSVRYTF
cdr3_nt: TGTGCCAGCAGTCGCCAGGACTCCGTTCGCTACACCTTC

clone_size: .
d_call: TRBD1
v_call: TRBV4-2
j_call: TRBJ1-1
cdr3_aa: CASSQEGGPNTEAFF
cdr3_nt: TGTGCCAGCAGCCAAGAAGGGGGCCCGAACACTGAAGCTTTCTTT

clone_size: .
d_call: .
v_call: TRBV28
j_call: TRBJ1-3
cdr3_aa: CASSYSSGNTIYF
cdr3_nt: TGTGCCAGCAGTTACAGCTCTGGAAACACCATATATTTT

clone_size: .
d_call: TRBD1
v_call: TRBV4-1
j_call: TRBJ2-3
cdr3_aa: CASSQDPQGAVSDTQYF
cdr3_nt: TGCGCCAGCAGCCAAGATCCCCAGGGGGCAGTGTCAGATACGCAGTATTTT

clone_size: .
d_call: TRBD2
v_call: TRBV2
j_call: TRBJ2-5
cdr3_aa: CASSLGLARETQYF
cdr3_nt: TGTGCCAGCAGTTTAGGACTAGCACGCGAGACCCAGTACTTC

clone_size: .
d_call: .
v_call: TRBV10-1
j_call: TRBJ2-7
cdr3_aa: CASSEPAGGGGRQYF
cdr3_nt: TGCGCCAGCAGTGAGCCCGCAGGGGGCGGGGGTAGGCAGTACTTC

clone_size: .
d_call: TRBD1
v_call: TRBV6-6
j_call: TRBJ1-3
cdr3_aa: CASTLQTGMGNTIYF
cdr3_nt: TGTGCCAGCACCCTCCAGACAGGGATGGGAAACACCATATATTTT

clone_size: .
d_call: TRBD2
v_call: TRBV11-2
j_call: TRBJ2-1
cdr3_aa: CASSLSSTGGGMVEQFF
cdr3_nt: TGTGCCAGCAGCTTAAGTTCGACGGGGGGAGGTATGGTTGAGCAGTTCTTC

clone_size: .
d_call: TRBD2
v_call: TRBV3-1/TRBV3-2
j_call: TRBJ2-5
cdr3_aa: CASSHFSGTGGETQYF
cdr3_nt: TGTGCCAGCAGCCACTTTAGCGGGACGGGGGGGGAGACCCAGTACTTC

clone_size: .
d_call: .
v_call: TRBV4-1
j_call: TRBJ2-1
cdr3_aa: CASSQDRETLFMYEQFF
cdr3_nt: TGCGCCAGCAGCCAAGATAGGGAGACACTATTTATGTATGAGCAGTTCTTC

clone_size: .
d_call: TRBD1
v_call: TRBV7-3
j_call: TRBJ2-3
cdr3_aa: CASSLVPGTADTQYF
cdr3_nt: TGTGCCAGCAGCTTAGTCCCCGGGACAGCAGATACGCAGTATTTT

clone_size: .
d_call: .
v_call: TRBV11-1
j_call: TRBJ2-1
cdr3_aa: CASSPTPRVDNEQFF
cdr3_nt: TGTGCCAGCAGCCCCACTCCGCGGGTCGACAATGAGCAGTTCTTC

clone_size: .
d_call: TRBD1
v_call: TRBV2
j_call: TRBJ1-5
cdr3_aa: CASSLDRADQPQHF
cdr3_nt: TGTGCCAGCAGTTTAGACAGGGCGGATCAGCCCCAGCATTTT

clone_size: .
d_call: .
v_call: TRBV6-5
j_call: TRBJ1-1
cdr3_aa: CASSYRGEAFF
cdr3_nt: TGTGCCAGCAGTTACAGGGGGGAAGCTTTCTTT

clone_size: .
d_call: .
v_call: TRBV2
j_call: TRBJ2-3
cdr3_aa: CASSGVADTQYF
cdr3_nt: TGTGCCAGCAGCGGGGTGGCAGATACGCAGTATTTT

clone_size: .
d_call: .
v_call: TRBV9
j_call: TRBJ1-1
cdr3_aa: CASSVWGGRGDTEAFF
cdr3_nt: TGTGCCAGCAGCGTTTGGGGCGGGAGAGGAGACACTGAAGCTTTCTTT

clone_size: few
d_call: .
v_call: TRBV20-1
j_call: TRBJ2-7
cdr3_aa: CSASGLDGVRFYEQYF
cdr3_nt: TGCAGTGCTAGTGGGCTAGACGGGGTGAGATTTTACGAGCAGTACTTC

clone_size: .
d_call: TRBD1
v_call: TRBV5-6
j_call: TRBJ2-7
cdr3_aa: CATRRQGYPYEQYF
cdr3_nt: TGTGCCACCCGCCGACAGGGGTATCCCTACGAGCAGTACTTC

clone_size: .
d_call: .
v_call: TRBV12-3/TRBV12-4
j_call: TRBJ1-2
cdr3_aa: CASSAARWYGYTF
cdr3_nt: TGTGCCAGCAGTGCTGCGCGGTGGTATGGCTACACCTTC

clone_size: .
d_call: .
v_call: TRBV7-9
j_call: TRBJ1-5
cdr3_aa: CASSQSSSNQPQHF
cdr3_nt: TGTGCCAGCAGCCAGTCTAGCAGCAATCAGCCCCAGCATTTT

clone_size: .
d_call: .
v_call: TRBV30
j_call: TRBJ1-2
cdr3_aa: CAWSKERGFKGYTF
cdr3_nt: TGTGCCTGGAGTAAGGAACGGGGGTTTAAGGGCTACACCTTC

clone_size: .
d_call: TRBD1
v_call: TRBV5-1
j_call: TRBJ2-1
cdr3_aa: CASSLDPGTGNNEQFF
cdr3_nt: TGCGCCAGCAGCTTGGATCCCGGGACAGGGAACAATGAGCAGTTCTTC

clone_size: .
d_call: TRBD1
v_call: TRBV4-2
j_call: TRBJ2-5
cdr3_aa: CASSQGGGAETQYF
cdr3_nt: TGTGCCAGCAGCCAAGGAGGGGGCGCAGAGACCCAGTACTTC

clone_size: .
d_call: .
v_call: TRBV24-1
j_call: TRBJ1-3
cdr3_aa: CATSDPEAQYSGNTIYF
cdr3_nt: TGTGCCACCAGTGATCCCGAGGCCCAGTACTCTGGAAACACCATATATTTT